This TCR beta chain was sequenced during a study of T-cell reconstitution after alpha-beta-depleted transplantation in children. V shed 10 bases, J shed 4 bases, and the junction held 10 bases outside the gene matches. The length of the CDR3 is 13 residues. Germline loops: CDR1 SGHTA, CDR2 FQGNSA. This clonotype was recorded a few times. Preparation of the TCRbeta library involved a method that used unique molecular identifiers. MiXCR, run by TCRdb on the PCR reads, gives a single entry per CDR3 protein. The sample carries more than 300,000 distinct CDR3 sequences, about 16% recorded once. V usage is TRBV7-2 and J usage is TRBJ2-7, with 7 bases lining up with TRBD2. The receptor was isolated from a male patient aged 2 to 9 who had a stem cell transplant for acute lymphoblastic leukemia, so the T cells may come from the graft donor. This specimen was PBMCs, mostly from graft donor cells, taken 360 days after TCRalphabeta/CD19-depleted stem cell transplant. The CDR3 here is CATLARRAYEQYF. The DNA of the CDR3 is TGTGCCACACTAGCGCGACGGGCTTACGAGCAGTACTTC.